This T cell receptor (beta chain) was documented in a study of control samples from healthy donors and cancer patients. The method was immunoSEQ multiplex PCR; TCRdb's version includes in-frame clones alone and lacks a portion of them. The sample includes around 25,000 clones, approximately 91% of them seen just once. V lost 1 base and J 3 bases, leaving 13 bases between the germline ends. Germline assignment: CDR1 LGHDT and CDR2 YNNKEL (reference sequence). This CDR3 spans 15 amino acids. This sequence was found in a man aged 50 or older with lung cancer. V usage is TRBV3-1 (or the pseudogene TRBV3-2) and J usage is TRBJ2-7; possibly TRBD1 for D (5 bases). The sample comprised PBMCs. CDR3 amino acids: CASSQAPQRGYEQYF. CDR3 DNA sequence: TGTGCCAGCAGCCAAGCGCCCCAAAGGGGCTACGAGCAGTACTTC.